These T cell receptor beta chains were read from a single sample in a study of cytomegalovirus exposure and HLA in healthy donors. Sequencing was performed with immunoSEQ multiplex PCR; in TCRdb, only in-frame clones are kept and a portion is missing. This sample carries some 190,000 clones, about 82% of them seen once, and the ten largest clones take approximately 1.5%. Sequenced material: PBMCs. Receptor source: a woman aged 18-29 years in good health and CMV-seronegative. Both conserved end residues are part of each CDR3. A D gene is named only where the DNA matches it firmly. Only part of the rows carry a size: once, few, many, or a class if the clone is expanded.

TRBJ1-1,TRBV6-1,10,NA,NA,CASSDTEAFF,TGTGCCAGCTCAGACACTGAAGCTTTCTTT
TRBJ1-1,TRBV19,13,NA,NA,CASTIRGGTEAFF,TGTGCCAGTACGATCAGGGGAGGGACTGAAGCTTTCTTT
TRBJ2-1,TRBV2,11,NA,NA,CASTRNSEQFF,TGTGCCAGCACTCGAAATAGTGAGCAGTTCTTC
TRBJ2-2,TRBV5-1,15,NA,NA,CASSGMGLNTGELFF,TGCGCCAGCAGCGGAATGGGACTGAACACCGGGGAGCTGTTTTTT
TRBJ1-3,TRBV6-1,15,once,TRBD1,CASSFVRGIGNTIYF,TGTGCCAGCAGTTTTGTCAGGGGGATTGGAAACACCATATATTTT
TRBJ1-3,TRBV7-6,17,NA,TRBD1,CASSLEADRGSGNTIYF,TGTGCCAGCAGCTTAGAAGCTGACAGGGGCTCTGGAAACACCATATATTTT
TRBJ2-3,TRBV6-5,16,NA,TRBD2,CASSYRLAGGSDTQYF,TGTGCCAGCAGTTACAGGCTAGCGGGGGGCTCCGATACGCAGTATTTT
TRBJ2-3,TRBV29-1,14,NA,TRBD2,CSVETSGFTDTQYF,TGCAGCGTTGAGACTAGCGGTTTCACAGATACGCAGTATTTT
TRBJ2-1,TRBV19,16,NA,TRBD2,CASNSRGESGYNEQFF,TGTGCCAGTAACTCGCGGGGGGAGAGCGGCTACAATGAGCAGTTCTTC
TRBJ2-1,TRBV4-2,16,NA,TRBD2,CASSQGGLASRDEQFF,TGTGCCAGCAGCCAGGGAGGACTAGCGAGTCGGGATGAGCAGTTCTTC
TRBJ2-1,TRBV19,15,NA,TRBD1,CASRPPGTGSNEQFF,TGTGCCAGTAGACCTCCCGGGACAGGGAGCAATGAGCAGTTCTTC
TRBJ2-3,TRBV9,17,NA,TRBD2,CASSVRTSGGNTDTQYF,TGTGCCAGCAGCGTACGGACTAGCGGGGGGAACACAGATACGCAGTATTTT
TRBJ1-1,TRBV4-1,17,NA,NA,CASSPPFRLGQRTEAFF,TGCGCCAGCAGCCCCCCCTTTCGCCTGGGGCAACGCACTGAAGCTTTCTTT
TRBJ2-7,TRBV7-6,14,NA,NA,CASSLFALPYEQYF,TGTGCCAGCAGCTTATTCGCGTTACCCTACGAGCAGTACTTC
TRBJ1-5,TRBV11-3,16,NA,TRBD1,CASSARTGNSNQPQHF,TGTGCCAGCAGCGCACGGACAGGGAATAGCAATCAGCCCCAGCATTTT
TRBJ1-4,TRBV29-1,12,NA,NA,CSVLHPNEKLFF,TGCAGCGTTTTACATCCTAATGAAAAACTGTTTTTT
TRBJ2-3,TRBV27,17,NA,TRBD2,CASSLSKLAGVRDTQYF,TGTGCCAGCAGTTTATCGAAGTTAGCGGGGGTCAGAGATACGCAGTATTTT
TRBJ1-2,TRBV6-6,13,NA,NA,CASSFITGYGYTF,TGTGCCAGCAGTTTCATTACGGGCTATGGCTACACCTTC
TRBJ1-2,TRBV6-4,18,once,TRBD1,CASTTRGGPGQGDYGYTF,TGTGCCAGCACCACAAGAGGAGGCCCGGGACAGGGGGACTATGGCTACACCTTC
TRBJ2-5,TRBV14,15,NA,TRBD2,CASSQATSGGETQYF,TGTGCCAGCAGCCAAGCGACTAGCGGGGGAGAGACCCAGTACTTC
TRBJ2-5,TRBV10-3,13,once,NA,CAISASGGETQYF,TGTGCCATCAGTGCCAGTGGGGGGGAGACCCAGTACTTC
TRBJ2-1,TRBV27,17,NA,TRBD2,CASSSSGGVSSYNEQFF,TGTGCCAGCAGTTCTAGCGGGGGGGTGAGCTCCTACAATGAGCAGTTCTTC
TRBJ2-2,TRBV15,15,NA,NA,CATSRVAENTGELFF,TGTGCCACCAGCAGAGTCGCAGAGAACACCGGGGAGCTGTTTTTT
TRBJ2-1,TRBV7-3,17,NA,NA,CASSLIGRAQTGNEQFF,TGTGCCAGCAGCTTAATTGGCAGGGCACAAACGGGCAATGAGCAGTTCTTC
TRBJ1-2,TRBV19,16,NA,NA,CASSISVSRVPYGYTF,TGTGCCAGTAGTATTTCAGTTTCTCGTGTCCCCTATGGCTACACCTTC
TRBJ1-3,TRBV5-6,15,NA,NA,CASSRLESYGNTIYF,TGTGCCAGCAGCCGACTAGAGTCCTATGGAAACACCATATATTTT
TRBJ2-3,TRBV5-6,15,NA,NA,CASSLVQGYKDTQYF,TGTGCCAGCAGCTTGGTTCAGGGGTACAAAGATACGCAGTATTTT
TRBJ2-3,TRBV6-4,13,NA,TRBD1,CASSGQGGDTQYF,TGTGCCAGCAGCGGACAGGGAGGAGATACGCAGTATTTT
TRBJ2-5,TRBV30,15,NA,TRBD2,CAWRLAGGSGETQYF,TGTGCCTGGAGACTAGCGGGGGGGTCCGGGGAGACCCAGTACTTC
TRBJ2-5,TRBV5-1,15,NA,NA,CASSLAQGIEETQYF,TGCGCCAGCAGCTTGGCTCAGGGGATAGAGGAGACCCAGTACTTC
TRBJ2-7,TRBV5-1,14,NA,NA,CASSHGGRGYEQYF,TGCGCCAGCAGCCACGGCGGCAGGGGCTACGAGCAGTACTTC
TRBJ2-1,TRBV4-1,16,NA,TRBD2,CASSQWAGGFYNEQFF,TGCGCCAGCAGCCAGTGGGCGGGAGGGTTCTACAATGAGCAGTTCTTC
TRBJ2-7,TRBV18,15,NA,NA,CASSPLPDFSYEQYF,TGTGCCAGCTCACCACTTCCAGACTTTTCCTACGAGCAGTACTTC
TRBJ2-7,TRBV18,16,once,TRBD2,CASSPQPGLAAYEQYF,TGTGCCAGCTCACCACAACCGGGACTAGCGGCTTACGAGCAGTACTTC
TRBJ1-3,TRBV5-1,16,NA,NA,CASSIGQLRSGNTIYF,TGCGCCAGCAGCATCGGACAGCTTCGCTCTGGAAACACCATATATTTT
TRBJ2-7,TRBV6-4,15,NA,NA,CASSDSEGGSYEQYF,TGTGCCAGCAGTGACTCTGAAGGGGGCTCCTACGAGCAGTACTTC
TRBJ1-2,TRBV7-9,16,NA,TRBD1,CASSPGGRGLDYGYTF,TGTGCCAGCAGCCCCGGCGGCAGGGGGCTTGACTATGGCTACACCTTC
TRBJ2-7,TRBV5-4,15,NA,NA,CASSLHFRGSHEQYF,TGTGCCAGCAGCTTGCATTTCCGGGGATCCCACGAGCAGTACTTC
TRBJ1-1,TRBV28,14,NA,NA,CASSPPGQLTGTFF,TGTGCCAGCAGCCCGCCGGGACAACTAACTGGTACTTTCTTT
TRBJ2-5,TRBV19,16,NA,TRBD2,CASSTGLAGGLETQYF,TGTGCCAGTAGTACGGGACTAGCGGGAGGGCTTGAGACCCAGTACTTC
TRBJ1-6,TRBV27,15,NA,TRBD1,CASSRRGIDNSPLHF,TGTGCCAGCAGCCGCAGGGGGATTGATAATTCACCCCTCCACTTT
TRBJ2-1,TRBV29-1,14,NA,TRBD2,CSAPGASGSNEQFF,TGCAGCGCCCCGGGGGCTAGCGGGAGCAATGAGCAGTTCTTC
TRBJ1-2,TRBV5-1,14,few,NA,CASSLGSGVYGYTF,TGCGCCAGCAGCTTGGGGTCAGGGGTGTATGGCTACACCTTC
TRBJ2-3,TRBV9,16,NA,TRBD2,CASSVGRAGGRDTQYF,TGTGCCAGCAGCGTAGGGAGGGCGGGGGGTCGAGATACGCAGTATTTT
TRBJ2-7,TRBV5-5,15,NA,TRBD1,CASSLDGTGAREQYF,TGTGCCAGCAGCTTGGATGGGACAGGGGCTCGCGAGCAGTACTTC
TRBJ2-5,TRBV6-5,16,NA,TRBD2,CASSLGLAGAQETQYF,TGTGCCAGCAGTTTGGGACTAGCGGGGGCCCAAGAGACCCAGTACTTC
TRBJ2-3,TRBV10-2,14,NA,TRBD2,CASTLAGGADTQYF,TGCGCCAGCACCCTAGCGGGAGGGGCAGATACGCAGTATTTT
TRBJ1-1,TRBV9,13,NA,NA,CASKGQSNTEAFF,TGTGCCAGCAAAGGACAGTCGAACACTGAAGCTTTCTTT
TRBJ2-7,TRBV9,16,NA,TRBD1,CASSVKMAGGMNEQYF,TGTGCCAGCAGCGTGAAAATGGCAGGGGGCATGAACGAGCAGTACTTC
TRBJ1-1,TRBV29-1,14,once,NA,CSVVRRLGGTEAFF,TGCAGCGTTGTTCGGCGGCTAGGAGGCACTGAAGCTTTCTTT
TRBJ2-5,TRBV5-4,15,NA,TRBD2,CASSLEAGVQETQYF,TGTGCCAGCAGCTTGGAAGCGGGGGTCCAAGAGACCCAGTACTTC
TRBJ1-5,TRBV9,14,NA,NA,CASSQTDGDQPQHF,TGTGCCAGCAGCCAGACGGACGGGGATCAGCCCCAGCATTTT
TRBJ2-2,TRBV7-7,14,NA,NA,CASSPRGLAGELFF,TGTGCCAGCAGCCCCCGTGGCCTAGCCGGGGAGCTGTTTTTT
TRBJ2-3,TRBV19,15,NA,NA,CASSIQGYRTDTQYF,TGTGCCAGTAGTATTCAGGGGTACCGCACAGATACGCAGTATTTT
TRBJ2-1,TRBV7-8,19,NA,TRBD2,CASSLPFRLAGGPENEQFF,TGTGCCAGCAGCTTACCCTTCAGACTAGCGGGAGGGCCGGAGAATGAGCAGTTCTTC
TRBJ2-7,TRBV6-1,14,NA,TRBD1,CASSLGQGIYEQYF,TGTGCCAGCAGTCTAGGACAGGGGATCTACGAGCAGTACTTC
TRBJ1-6,TRBV5-1,12,NA,NA,CASSLSSSPLHF,TGCGCCAGCAGCTTGTCTTCTTCACCCCTCCACTTT